This T cell receptor (beta chain) was captured in a study of cytomegalovirus exposure and HLA in healthy donors. In the study overall: Some 200 million T cells yielded some 120 million unique TCR beta sequences in earlier analysis. Study conclusions and caveats: Among the CMV-associated chains, a few were confirmed in vitro as specific for CMV antigens.

Researchers ran the PCR with 60 Vbeta and 13 Jbeta primers. Profiling relied on immunoSEQ multiplex PCR, and the TCRdb table lists in-frame clones only, not all of them. Among approximately 110,000 clones, 82% were seen once, and the ten largest hold roughly 20%. With regard to this clone: Its cognate antigen is unknown.

Germline V gene lookup returns CDR1 GTSNPN and CDR2 SVGIG (reference sequence). This CDR3 contains 13 residues. V shed 4 bases and J shed 3 bases, with 12 bases lying between them. The TCR comes from a man aged 30 to 45 in good health and CMV-seropositive. This sequence joins TRBV30 and TRBJ1-1; a possible D gene is TRBD1 (6 bases). Sequencing input: PBMCs. The CDR3 sequence is CAWKGGQYTEAFF. In DNA, the CDR3 is TGTGCCTGGAAGGGGGGGCAGTACACTGAAGCTTTCTTT.